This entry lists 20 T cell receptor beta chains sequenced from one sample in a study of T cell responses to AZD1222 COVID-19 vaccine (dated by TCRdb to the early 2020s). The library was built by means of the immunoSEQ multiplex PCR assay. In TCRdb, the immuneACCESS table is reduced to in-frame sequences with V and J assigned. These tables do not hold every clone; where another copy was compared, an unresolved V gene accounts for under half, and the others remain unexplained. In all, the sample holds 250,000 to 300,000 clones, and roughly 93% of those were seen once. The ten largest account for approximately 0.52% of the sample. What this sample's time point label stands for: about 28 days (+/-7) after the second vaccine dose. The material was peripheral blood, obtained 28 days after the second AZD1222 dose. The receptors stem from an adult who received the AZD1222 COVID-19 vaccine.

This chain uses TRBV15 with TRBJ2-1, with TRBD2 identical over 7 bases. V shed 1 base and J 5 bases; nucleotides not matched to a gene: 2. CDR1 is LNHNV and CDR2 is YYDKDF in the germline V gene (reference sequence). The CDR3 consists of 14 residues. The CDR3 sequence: CATSRGGGDNEQFF. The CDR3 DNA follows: TGTGCCACCAGCAGAGGGGGGGGTGACAATGAGCAGTTCTTC.

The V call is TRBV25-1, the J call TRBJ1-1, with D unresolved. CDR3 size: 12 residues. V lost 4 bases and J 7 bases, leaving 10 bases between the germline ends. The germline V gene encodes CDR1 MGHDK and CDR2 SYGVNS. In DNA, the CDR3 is TGTGCCAGCAGTGGGGCACGCCTTGAAGCTTTCTTT. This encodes CASSGARLEAFF. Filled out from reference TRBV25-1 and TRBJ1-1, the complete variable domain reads EADIYQTPRYLVIGTGKKITLECSQTMGHDKMYWYQQDPGMELHLIHYSYGVNSTEKGDLSSESTVSRIRTEHFPLTLESARPSHTSQYLCASSGARLEAFFGQGTRLTVV.

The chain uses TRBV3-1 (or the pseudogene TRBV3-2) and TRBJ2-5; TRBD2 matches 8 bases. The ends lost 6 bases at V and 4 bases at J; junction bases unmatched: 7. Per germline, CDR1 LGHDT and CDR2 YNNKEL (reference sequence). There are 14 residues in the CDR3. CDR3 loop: CASRPGLAAETQYF. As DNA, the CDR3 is TGTGCCAGCAGGCCCGGACTAGCCGCAGAGACCCAGTACTTC.

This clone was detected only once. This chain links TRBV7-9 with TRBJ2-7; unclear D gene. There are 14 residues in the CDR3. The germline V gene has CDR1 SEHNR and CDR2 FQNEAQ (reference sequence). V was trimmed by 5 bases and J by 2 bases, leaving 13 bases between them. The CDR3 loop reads CASSPSGQTYEQYF. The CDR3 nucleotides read TGTGCCAGCAGCCCCTCCGGCCAAACCTACGAGCAGTACTTC.

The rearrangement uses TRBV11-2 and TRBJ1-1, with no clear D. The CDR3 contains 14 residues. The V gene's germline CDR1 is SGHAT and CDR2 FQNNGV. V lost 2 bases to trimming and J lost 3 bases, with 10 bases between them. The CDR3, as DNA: TGTGCCAGCAGCTTACCGTTAGGGCACACTGAAGCTTTCTTT. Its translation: CASSLPLGHTEAFF.

CDR3 sequence: CASSSSGAVAKNIQYF. Here the CDR3 DNA reads TGTGCCAGCAGTTCCAGTGGGGCCGTGGCCAAAAACATTCAGTACTTC. This rearrangement joins TRBV28 to TRBJ2-4; possibly TRBD1 for D (5 bases). From germline, CDR1 is MDHEN and CDR2 SYDVKM. The CDR3 loop spans 16 amino acids. Trimming shortened V by 4 bases and J by 1 base, and 14 bases separated the two germline ends.

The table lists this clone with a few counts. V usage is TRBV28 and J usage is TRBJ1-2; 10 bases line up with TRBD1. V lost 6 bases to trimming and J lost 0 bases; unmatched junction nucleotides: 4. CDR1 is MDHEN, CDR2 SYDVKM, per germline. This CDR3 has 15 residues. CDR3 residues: CASRGQGSPNYGYTF. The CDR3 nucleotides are TGTGCCAGCAGGGGACAGGGGAGCCCTAACTATGGCTACACCTTC.

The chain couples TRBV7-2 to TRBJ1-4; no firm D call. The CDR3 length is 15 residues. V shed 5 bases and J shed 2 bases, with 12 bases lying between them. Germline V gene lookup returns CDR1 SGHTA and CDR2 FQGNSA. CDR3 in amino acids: CASSRFGGTNEKLFF. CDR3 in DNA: TGTGCCAGCAGCCGGTTCGGAGGGACTAATGAAAAACTGTTTTTT.

Here the CDR3 DNA reads TGCGCCAGCAGCTTATCGGGACAGAGCAATCAGCCCCAGCATTTT. This translates into CASSLSGQSNQPQHF. V is TRBV5-1 and J is TRBJ1-5; TRBD1 agrees at 7 bases. Germline trimming cut 2 bases from V and 1 base from J; bases unmatched to any gene: 3. Germline V gene lookup returns CDR1 SGHRS and CDR2 YFSETQ. The CDR3 is 15 amino acids.

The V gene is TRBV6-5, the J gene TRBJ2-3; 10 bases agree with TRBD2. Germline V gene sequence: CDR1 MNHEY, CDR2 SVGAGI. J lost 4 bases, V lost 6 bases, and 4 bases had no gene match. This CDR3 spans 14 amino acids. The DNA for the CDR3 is TGTGCCAGCAGACCTAGCGGGAGTTCAGATACGCAGTATTTT. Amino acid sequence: CASRPSGSSDTQYF.

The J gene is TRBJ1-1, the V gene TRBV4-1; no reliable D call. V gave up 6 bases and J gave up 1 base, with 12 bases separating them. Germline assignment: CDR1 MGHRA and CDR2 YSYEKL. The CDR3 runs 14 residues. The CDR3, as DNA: TGCGCCAGCAGACCCTGGGGTGGGAACACTGAAGCTTTCTTT. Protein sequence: CASRPWGGNTEAFF.

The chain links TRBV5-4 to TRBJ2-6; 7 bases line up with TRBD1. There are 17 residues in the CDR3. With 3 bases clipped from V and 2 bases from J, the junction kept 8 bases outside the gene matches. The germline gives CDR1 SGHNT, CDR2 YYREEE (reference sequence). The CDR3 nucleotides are TGTGCCAGCAGCTCGGGACAGAGGAGTGCTGGGGCCAACGTCCTGACTTTC. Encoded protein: CASSSGQRSAGANVLTF.

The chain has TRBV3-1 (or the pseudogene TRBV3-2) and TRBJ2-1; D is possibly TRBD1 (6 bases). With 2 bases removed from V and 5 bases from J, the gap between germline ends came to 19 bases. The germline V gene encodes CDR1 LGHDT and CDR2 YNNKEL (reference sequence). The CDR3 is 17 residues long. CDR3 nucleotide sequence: TGTGCCAGCAGCCAAATCTTGTGGGGGCCCCAGAACAATGAGCAGTTCTTC. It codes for CASSQILWGPQNNEQFF.

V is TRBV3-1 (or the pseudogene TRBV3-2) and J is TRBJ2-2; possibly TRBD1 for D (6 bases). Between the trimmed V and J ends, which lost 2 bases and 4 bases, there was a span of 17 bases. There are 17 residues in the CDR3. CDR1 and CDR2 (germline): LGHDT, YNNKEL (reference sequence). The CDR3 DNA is TGTGCCAGCAGCCAATCGGGAAACAGGGTATCCACCGGGGAGCTGTTTTTT. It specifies CASSQSGNRVSTGELFF.

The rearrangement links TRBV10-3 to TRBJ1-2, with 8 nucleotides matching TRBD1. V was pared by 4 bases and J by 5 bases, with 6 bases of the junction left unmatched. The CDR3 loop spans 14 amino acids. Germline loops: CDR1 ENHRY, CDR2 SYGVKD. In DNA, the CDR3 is TGTGCCATCAGTGTGGACAGGGAACTATATGGCTACACCTTC. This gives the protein CAISVDRELYGYTF.

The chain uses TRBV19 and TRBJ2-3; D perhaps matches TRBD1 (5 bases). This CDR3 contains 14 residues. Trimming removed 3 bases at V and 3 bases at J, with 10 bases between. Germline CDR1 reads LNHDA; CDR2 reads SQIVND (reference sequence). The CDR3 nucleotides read TGTGCCAGTAGTATCAGGGTACGGACAGATACGCAGTATTTT. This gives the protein CASSIRVRTDTQYF.

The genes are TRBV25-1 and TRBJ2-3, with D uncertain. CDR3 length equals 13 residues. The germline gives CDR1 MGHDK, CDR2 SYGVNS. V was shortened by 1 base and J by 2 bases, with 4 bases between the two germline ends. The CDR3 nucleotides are TGTGCCAGCAGTGAATCCGCCACAGATACGCAGTATTTT. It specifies CASSESATDTQYF.

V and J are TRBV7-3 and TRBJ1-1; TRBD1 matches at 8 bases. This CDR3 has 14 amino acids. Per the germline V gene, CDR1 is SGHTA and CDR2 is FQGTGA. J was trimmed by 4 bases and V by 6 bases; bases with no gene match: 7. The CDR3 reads CASRSGGLGTEAFF. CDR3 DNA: TGTGCCAGCAGGTCAGGGGGCCTTGGCACTGAAGCTTTCTTT. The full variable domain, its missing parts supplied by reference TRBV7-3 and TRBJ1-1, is GAGVSQTPSNKVTEKGKYVELRCDPISGHTALYWYRQSLGQGPEFLIYFQGTGAADDSGLPNDRFFAVRPEGSVSTLKIQRTERGDSAVYLCASRSGGLGTEAFFGQGTRLTVV.

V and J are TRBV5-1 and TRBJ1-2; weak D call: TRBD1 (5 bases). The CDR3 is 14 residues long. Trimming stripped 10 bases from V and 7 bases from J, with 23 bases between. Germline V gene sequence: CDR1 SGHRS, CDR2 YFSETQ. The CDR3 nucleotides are TGCGCCGGGGCATCGGGGCCCGACGTTGGTGGCTACACCTTC. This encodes CAGASGPDVGGYTF.

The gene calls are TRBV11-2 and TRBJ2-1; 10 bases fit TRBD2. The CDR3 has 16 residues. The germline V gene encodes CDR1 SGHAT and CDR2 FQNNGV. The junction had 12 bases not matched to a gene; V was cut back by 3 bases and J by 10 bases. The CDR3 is CASSFFGEREGREQFF. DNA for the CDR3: TGTGCCAGCAGCTTTTTCGGGGAGCGGGAGGGCCGGGAGCAGTTCTTC.